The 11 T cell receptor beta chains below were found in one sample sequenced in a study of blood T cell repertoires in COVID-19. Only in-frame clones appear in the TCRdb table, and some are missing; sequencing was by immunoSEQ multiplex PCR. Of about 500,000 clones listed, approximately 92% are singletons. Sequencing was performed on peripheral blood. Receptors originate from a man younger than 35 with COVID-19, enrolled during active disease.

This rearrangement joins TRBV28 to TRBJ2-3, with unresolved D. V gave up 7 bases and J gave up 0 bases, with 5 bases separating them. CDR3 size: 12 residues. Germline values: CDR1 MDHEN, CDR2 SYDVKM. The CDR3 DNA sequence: TGTGCCAGCACCGAGAGCACAGATACGCAGTATTTT. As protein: CASTESTDTQYF. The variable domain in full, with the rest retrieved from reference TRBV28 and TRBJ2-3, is DVKVTQSSRYLVKRTGEKVFLECVQDMDHENMFWYRQDPGLGLRLIYFSYDVKMKEKGDIPEGYSVSREKKERFSLILESASTNQTSMYLCASTESTDTQYFGPGTRLTVL.

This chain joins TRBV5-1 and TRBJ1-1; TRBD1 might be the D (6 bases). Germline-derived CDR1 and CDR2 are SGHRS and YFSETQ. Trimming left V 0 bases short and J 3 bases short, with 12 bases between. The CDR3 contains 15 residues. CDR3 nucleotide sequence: TGCGCCAGCAGCTTGGATGCAGGGGAGTACACTGAAGCTTTCTTT. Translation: CASSLDAGEYTEAFF. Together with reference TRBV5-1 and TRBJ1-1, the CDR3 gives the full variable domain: KAGVTQTPRYLIKTRGQQVTLSCSPISGHRSVSWYQQTPGQGLQFLFEYFSETQRNKGNFPGRFSGRQFSNSRSEMNVSTLELGDSALYLCASSLDAGEYTEAFFGQGTRLTVV.

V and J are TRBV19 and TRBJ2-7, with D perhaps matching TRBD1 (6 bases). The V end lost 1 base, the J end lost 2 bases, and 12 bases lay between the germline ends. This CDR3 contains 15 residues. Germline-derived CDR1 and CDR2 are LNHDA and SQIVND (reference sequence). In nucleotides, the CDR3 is TGTGCCAGTAGTATAGTGGGGGCTGGAACCTACGAGCAGTACTTC. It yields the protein CASSIVGAGTYEQYF.

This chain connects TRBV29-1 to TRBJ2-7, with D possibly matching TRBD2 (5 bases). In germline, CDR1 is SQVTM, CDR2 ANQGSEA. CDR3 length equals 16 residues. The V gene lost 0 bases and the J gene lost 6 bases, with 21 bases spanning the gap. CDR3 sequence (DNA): TGCAGCGTTGAAGATTTGGGCCTCGGAAGGAGCGGCGAGCAGTACTTC. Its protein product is CSVEDLGLGRSGEQYF.

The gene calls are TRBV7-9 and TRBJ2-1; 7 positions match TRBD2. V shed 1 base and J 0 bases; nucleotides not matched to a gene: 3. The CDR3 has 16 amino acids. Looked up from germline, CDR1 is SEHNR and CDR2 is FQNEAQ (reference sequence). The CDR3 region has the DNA TGTGCCAGCAGCTTAGTCGGGGGGAGCTCCTACAATGAGCAGTTCTTC. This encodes CASSLVGGSSYNEQFF.

The CDR3 DNA follows: TGTGCCAGCAGTGAGGGGGGGAATTCACCCCTCCACTTT. This translates into CASSEGGNSPLHF. This rearrangement joins TRBV6-1 to TRBJ1-6; a weak D match, TRBD1 (5 bases). The CDR3 has 13 amino acids. V was trimmed by 3 bases and J by 7 bases, leaving 7 bases between them. The germline CDR1 and CDR2 sequences are MNHNS and SASEGT.

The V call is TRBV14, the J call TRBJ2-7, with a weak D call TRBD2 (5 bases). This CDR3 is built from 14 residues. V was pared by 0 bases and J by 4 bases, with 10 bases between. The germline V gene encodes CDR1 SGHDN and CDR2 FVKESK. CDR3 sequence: CASSQETRGYEQYF. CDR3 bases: TGTGCCAGCAGCCAAGAAACGCGAGGGTACGAGCAGTACTTC.

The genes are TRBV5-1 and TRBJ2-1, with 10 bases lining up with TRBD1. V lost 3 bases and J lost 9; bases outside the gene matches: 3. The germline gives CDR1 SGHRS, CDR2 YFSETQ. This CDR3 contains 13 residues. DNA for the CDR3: TGCGCCAGCAGCTCTTGGACAGGGGGTGAGCAGTTCTTC. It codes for CASSSWTGGEQFF.

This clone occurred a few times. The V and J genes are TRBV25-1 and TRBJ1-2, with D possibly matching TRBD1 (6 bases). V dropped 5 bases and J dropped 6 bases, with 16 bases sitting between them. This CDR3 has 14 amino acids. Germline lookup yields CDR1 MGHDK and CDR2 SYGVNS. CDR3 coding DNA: TGTGCCAGCAGTAAGGGACAAGGGTTGGATGGCTACACCTTC. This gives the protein CASSKGQGLDGYTF.

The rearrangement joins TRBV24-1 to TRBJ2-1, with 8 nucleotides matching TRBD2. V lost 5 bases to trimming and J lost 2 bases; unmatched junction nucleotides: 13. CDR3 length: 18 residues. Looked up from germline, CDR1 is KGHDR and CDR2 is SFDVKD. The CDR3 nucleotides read TGTGCCACCAGTGGGGCGGGAGGCTACCGAAGCACCTACAATGAGCAGTTCTTC. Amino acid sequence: CATSGAGGYRSTYNEQFF.

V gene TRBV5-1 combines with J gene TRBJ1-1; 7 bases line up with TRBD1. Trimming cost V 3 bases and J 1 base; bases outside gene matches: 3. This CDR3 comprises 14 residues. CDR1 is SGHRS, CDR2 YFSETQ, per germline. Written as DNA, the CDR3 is TGCGCCAGCAGCTGGAGGGACAGGAACACTGAAGCTTTCTTT. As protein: CASSWRDRNTEAFF.